Shown below are 2 T cell receptor beta chains from a single sample sequenced in a study of shared clonotypes between healthy human individuals. Produced via immunoSEQ multiplex PCR; TCRdb's table is partial and in-frame only. The sample has about 600,000 clones, less than 98% seen once; the top ten hold less than 0.065%. The sample was naive CD4+ T cells sorted from blood. Documented subset: CD45RA+ positively selected. The source is a woman in her 30s in good health.

The CDR3 spells CASSSDRFNQPQHF. CDR3 nucleotides: TGTGCCAGTAGCTCAGACAGGTTTAATCAGCCCCAGCATTTT. This rearrangement joins TRBV19 to TRBJ1-5; D is perhaps TRBD1 (6 bases). V was cut by 6 bases and J by 4 bases, with 13 bases left in between. There are 14 residues in the CDR3. CDR1 is LNHDA and CDR2 is SQIVND in the germline V gene (reference sequence).

The chain couples TRBV5-1 to TRBJ1-1; maybe TRBD1 (5 bases). V was trimmed by 4 bases and J by 5 bases, leaving 9 bases between them. The V gene's germline CDR1 is SGHRS and CDR2 YFSETQ. There are 12 residues in the CDR3. The CDR3 sequence: CASSVDRTEAFF. The CDR3 region has the DNA TGCGCCAGCAGCGTAGACAGAACTGAAGCTTTCTTT.